Listed below are T cell receptor beta chains from one sample, sequenced in a study of T cells expressing NK-cell markers. TCRdb reanalyzed the 5' RACE reads, giving one entry per CDR3 protein sequence and no DNA. The sample has about 260,000 distinct CDR3 sequences. The sample was blood T cells: a sorted CD56 or NKG2C T cell subset, CD4+ or CD8+ T cells, or bulk PBMC T cells (not recorded which). These receptors all stem from a woman between 18 and 70 years old in good health. Each CDR3 is given with its conserved first and last residue.

j_call,v_call,cdr3_aa
TRBJ2-4,TRBV2,CASSGGRGKNIQYF
TRBJ2-3,TRBV6-2/TRBV6-3,CASSQIPDTQYF
TRBJ2-4,TRBV24-1,CATSGRGQLARVTNIQYF
TRBJ2-2,TRBV6-1,CASSTNRNTGELFF
TRBJ2-3,TRBV7-2,CASSFPLSGSPDTQYF
TRBJ2-7,TRBV7-9,CASSSSPGNEQYF
TRBJ2-1,TRBV5-1,CASSLKGIVDEQFF
TRBJ2-7,TRBV3-1,CASSQVATSATEQYF
TRBJ1-2,TRBV9,CASSETGTYGYTF
TRBJ2-1,TRBV7-2,CASSLATGRAGNEQFF
TRBJ1-2,TRBV27,CASTTNPGTGGNNYGYTF
TRBJ1-2,TRBV7-2,CASSRRQSYGYTF
TRBJ2-1,TRBV20-1,CSARLAGARSSYNEQFF
TRBJ2-7,TRBV20-1,CSARSAPSGSYEQYF
TRBJ1-1,TRBV5-1,CASSLGFRGSLTEAFF
TRBJ1-1,TRBV20-1,CSARSVGTEAFF
TRBJ1-1,TRBV29-1,CSVSFRGLNTEAFF
TRBJ2-1,TRBV12-3/TRBV12-4,CASSSSSEDNEQFF
TRBJ1-1,TRBV5-1,CASSLSVGMNTEAFF
TRBJ2-7,TRBV12-3/TRBV12-4,CASSWGQGAQNEQYF
TRBJ2-3,TRBV6-5,CASSYRDRPLQATQYF
TRBJ2-7,TRBV12-3/TRBV12-4,CASSRRVENYEQYF
TRBJ2-4,TRBV6-5,CASSSVGEAKNIQYF
TRBJ1-6,TRBV7-2,CASSRGDSPLHF
TRBJ1-2,TRBV9,CASSVGGQARVYTF
TRBJ2-1,TRBV2,CASSEGQGQIYNEQFF
TRBJ1-5,TRBV4-2,CASSQEDRDNQPQHF
TRBJ2-5,TRBV6-5,CASSYTHFRCQVQYF
TRBJ1-2,TRBV12-3/TRBV12-4,CASSLWKGQGSLYGYTF
TRBJ2-4,TRBV3-1,CASSQVLAKNIQYF
TRBJ1-1,TRBV7-9,CASSLVQINTEAFF
TRBJ2-5,TRBV18,CASSPSEGNHGTSTLAEETQYF
TRBJ2-3,TRBV5-4,CASSFVRGYNTDTQYF
TRBJ2-5,TRBV20-1,CSAIGTSGRVRETQYF